This T cell receptor (beta chain) originates from a study of cytomegalovirus exposure and HLA in healthy donors. Study details: The early release's HLA-typed donors yielded 80 million to 95 million unique TCRs. General observations from the study: Later analysis associated a missense DCLRE1C variant with TCR beta V- and J-gene trimming.

In the PCR, 60 Vbeta and 13 Jbeta primers were used. The assay was immunoSEQ multiplex PCR, and TCRdb's table has in-frame clones only and misses some. Altogether 200,000 to 250,000 clones are present, approximately 82% being singletons, with the ten largest covering about 0.6%. V was cut by 5 bases and J by 0 bases, with 10 bases left in between. The CDR3 length is 13 residues. Germline V gene sequence: CDR1 SQVTM, CDR2 ANQGSEA. Points on this clone: The target antigen is unknown.

Sequenced input: PBMCs. This rearrangement joins TRBV29-1 to TRBJ1-1; perhaps TRBD1 as D (5 bases). The TCR was taken from a woman between 35 and 50 years old in good health and CMV-seronegative. The DNA of the CDR3 is TGCAGCGTTTGGGGGGAGATGAACACTGAAGCTTTCTTT. Amino acid sequence: CSVWGEMNTEAFF.